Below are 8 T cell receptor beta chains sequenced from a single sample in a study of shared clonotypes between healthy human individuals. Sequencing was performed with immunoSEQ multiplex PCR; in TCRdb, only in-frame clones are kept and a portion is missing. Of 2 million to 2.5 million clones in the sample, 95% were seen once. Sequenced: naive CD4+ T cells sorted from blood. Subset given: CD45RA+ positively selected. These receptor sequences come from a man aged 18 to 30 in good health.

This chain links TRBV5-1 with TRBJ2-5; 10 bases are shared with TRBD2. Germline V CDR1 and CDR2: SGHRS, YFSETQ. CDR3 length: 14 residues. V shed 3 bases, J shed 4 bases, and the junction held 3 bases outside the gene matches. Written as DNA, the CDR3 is TGCGCCAGCAGCTACAGGACTAGCGGAGAGACCCAGTACTTC. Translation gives CASSYRTSGETQYF.

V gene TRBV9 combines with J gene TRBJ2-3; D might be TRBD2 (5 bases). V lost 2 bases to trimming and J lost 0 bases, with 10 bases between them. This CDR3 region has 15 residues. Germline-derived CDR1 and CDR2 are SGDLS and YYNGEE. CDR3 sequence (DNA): TGTGCCAGCAGCGTCACTATAGCGAGCACAGATACGCAGTATTTT. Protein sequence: CASSVTIASTDTQYF. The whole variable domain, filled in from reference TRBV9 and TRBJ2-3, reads DSGVTQTPKHLITATGQRVTLRCSPRSGDLSVYWYQQSLDQGLQFLIQYYNGEERAKGNILERFSAQQFPDLHSELNLSSLELGDSALYFCASSVTIASTDTQYFGPGTRLTVL.

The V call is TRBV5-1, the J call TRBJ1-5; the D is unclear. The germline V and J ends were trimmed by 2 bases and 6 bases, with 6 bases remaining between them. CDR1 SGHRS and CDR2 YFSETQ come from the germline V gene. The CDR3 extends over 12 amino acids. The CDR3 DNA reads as TGCGCCAGCAGCTTCGAGGGTCAGCCCCAGCATTTT. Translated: CASSFEGQPQHF.

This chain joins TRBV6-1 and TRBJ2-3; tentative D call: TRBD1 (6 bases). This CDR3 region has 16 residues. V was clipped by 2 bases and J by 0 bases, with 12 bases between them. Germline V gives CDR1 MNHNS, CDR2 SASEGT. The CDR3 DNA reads TGTGCCAGCAGTGAAAGGACAGCCTCTAGCACAGATACGCAGTATTTT. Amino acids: CASSERTASSTDTQYF.

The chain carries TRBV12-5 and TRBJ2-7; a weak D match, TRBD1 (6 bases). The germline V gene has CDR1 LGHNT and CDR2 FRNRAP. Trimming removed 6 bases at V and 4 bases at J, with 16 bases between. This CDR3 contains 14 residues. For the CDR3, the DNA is TGTGCTAGTGGCCGCCCCGGACAGTCATACGAGCAGTACTTC. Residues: CASGRPGQSYEQYF.

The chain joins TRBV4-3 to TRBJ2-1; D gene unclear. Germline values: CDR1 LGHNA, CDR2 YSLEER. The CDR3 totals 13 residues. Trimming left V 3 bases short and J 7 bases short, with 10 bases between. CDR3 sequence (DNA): TGCGCCAGCAGCCACTTAGGGCTTAATGAGCAGTTCTTC. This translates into CASSHLGLNEQFF.

The CDR3 loop is CASRSTGANVLTF. CDR3 DNA sequence: TGTGCCAGCAGATCGACTGGGGCCAACGTCCTGACTTTC. The V and J genes are TRBV27 and TRBJ2-6; the D is unclear. Germline assignment: CDR1 MNHEY and CDR2 SMNVEV (reference sequence). There are 13 residues in the CDR3. Trimming took 6 bases from V and 2 from J, leaving 5 bases between them.

The DNA for the CDR3 is TGTGCCAGCAGTTTACATCGCGGACAGGGGCCCGCCCAGTACTTC. Translated: CASSLHRGQGPAQYF. V usage is TRBV27 and J usage is TRBJ2-5, with 9 bases that match TRBD1. J gave up 9 bases and V 2 bases, and 10 bases lay outside the gene matches. This CDR3 has 15 amino acids. Germline CDR1 MNHEY, CDR2 SMNVEV (reference sequence).